The clone carrying this T cell receptor beta chain was seen repeatedly, ten times or more. Its specificity is not known. Library preparation (for TCRbeta) was performed with unique molecular identifiers. Each CDR3 protein is one row after TCRdb ran MiXCR on the PCR reads. This sample has 540,000 or so distinct CDR3 sequences; under 30% occur once, and the top ten carry less than 15%. This entry comes from a study of T-cell reconstitution after alpha-beta-depleted transplantation in children. V was trimmed by 6 bases and J by 4 bases, leaving 6 bases between them. The CDR3 totals 12 residues. Study-wide results and limits: It was newly produced T cells that mostly accounted for T-cell counts and diversity one year after transplant. It was reported that alpha-beta T cells came from several hundred expanded graft clones (about two months after transplant). Elevated TCRbeta diversity at day 60 was traced, in some patients, to surviving recipient T cells and thymic progenitors.

This receptor was obtained from a boy younger than two who had a stem cell transplant for acute myeloid leukemia, so the T cells may come from the graft donor. Sequencing was performed on PBMCs, mostly from graft donor cells, taken 360 days after TCRalphabeta/CD19-depleted stem cell transplant. The chain recombines TRBV12-3 or TRBV12-4 with TRBJ2-2; TRBD1 might be the D (6 bases). CDR3 nucleotides: TGTGCCAGCAGAGGGGGCACCGGGGAGCTGTTTTTT. This sequence encodes CASRGGTGELFF.